What follows are 3 T cell receptor beta chains derived from one specimen sequenced in a study of blood T cell repertoires in COVID-19. Assay: immunoSEQ multiplex PCR; the TCRdb copy retains only in-frame clones and omits some. Found here are 300,000 to 400,000 clones, approximately 90% of them singletons; the top ten hold roughly 8.9%. Specimen: peripheral blood. The receptors were gathered from a man aged 25 to 40 with COVID-19, enrolled during active disease.

The J gene is TRBJ2-5, the V gene TRBV19; D is perhaps TRBD1 (6 bases). Trimming removed 7 bases at V and 5 bases at J, with 14 bases between. The CDR3 loop spans 13 amino acids. Germline loops: CDR1 LNHDA, CDR2 SQIVND (reference sequence). Here the CDR3 reads CASKKGVGETQYF. The CDR3, as DNA: TGTGCCAGTAAAAAGGGGGTAGGGGAGACCCAGTACTTC. The whole variable domain, remainder taken from reference TRBV19 and TRBJ2-5, is DGGITQSPKYLFRKEGQNVTLSCEQNLNHDAMYWYRQDPGQGLRLIYYSQIVNDFQKGDIAEGYSVSREKKESFPLTVTSAQKNPTAFYLCASKKGVGETQYFGPGTRLLVL.

This chain joins TRBV15 and TRBJ2-3; 7 nucleotides agree with TRBD2. The ends lost 2 bases at V and 11 bases at J; junction bases unmatched: 19. CDR1 LNHNV and CDR2 YYDKDF come from the germline V gene (reference sequence). CDR3 size: 17 residues. The CDR3 here is CATSRNPTSATQPGQYF. CDR3 DNA sequence: TGTGCCACCAGCAGAAACCCTACTAGCGCAACTCAACCGGGGCAGTATTTT.

The J gene is TRBJ1-2, the V gene TRBV19; D might be TRBD1 (5 bases). The CDR3 consists of 15 residues. V gave up 8 bases and J gave up 0 bases, with 16 bases separating them. Germline CDR1 reads LNHDA; CDR2 reads SQIVND (reference sequence). The CDR3 loop reads CASRPGGRSNYGYTF. The CDR3 coding sequence is TGTGCCAGTCGTCCTGGGGGGAGGTCTAACTATGGCTACACCTTC.